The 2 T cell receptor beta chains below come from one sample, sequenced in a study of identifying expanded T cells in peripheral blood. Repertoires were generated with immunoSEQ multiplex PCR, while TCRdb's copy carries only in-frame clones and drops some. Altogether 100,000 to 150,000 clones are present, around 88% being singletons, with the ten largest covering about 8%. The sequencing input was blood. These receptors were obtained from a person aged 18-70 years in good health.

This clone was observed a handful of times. CDR3 protein: CASSRGVSGRGTDTQYF. CDR3 bases: TGCGCCAGCAGCCGGGGCGTTAGCGGGAGGGGCACAGATACGCAGTATTTT. The V gene is TRBV4-1, the J gene TRBJ2-3; 11 positions agree with TRBD2. CDR3 length: 17 amino acids. Germline CDR1 reads MGHRA; CDR2 reads YSYEKL. V trimming: 4 bases; J trimming: 1 base; junction bases outside the gene matches: 7.

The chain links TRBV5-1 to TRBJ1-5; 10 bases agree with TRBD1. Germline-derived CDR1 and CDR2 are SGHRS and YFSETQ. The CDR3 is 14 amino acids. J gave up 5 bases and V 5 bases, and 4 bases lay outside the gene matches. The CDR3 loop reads CASRSDRGHQPQHF. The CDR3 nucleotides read TGCGCCAGCAGGTCTGACAGGGGGCATCAGCCCCAGCATTTT.